This TCR beta chain appears in the sequencing data of a study of blood T cell repertoires in COVID-19. Residents of about two dozen US areas, aged roughly 18 to 89 years, made up the participants. Participants were placed into cohorts based on the clinical history they reported. Original methodology: Estimates of nucleated cell counts were drawn from the amplification of reference gene primers. Here immunoSEQ multiplex PCR was the method, and the copy in TCRdb shows in-frame clones only, minus some. Clonal size and the V and J genes are those of that table, whereas D and trimming came from the DNA. The repertoire includes about 320,000 clones, over 75% of them detected once, and under 6% sits in the top ten. The CDR3 sequence is 17 residues long. The ends lost 1 base at V and 5 bases at J; junction bases unmatched: 7. Germline values: CDR1 SEHNR, CDR2 FQNEAQ (reference sequence).

The source material was PBMCs or T cells enriched from blood (not recorded which). The receptor was isolated from a man between 25 and 39 years old who had recovered from COVID-19. The rearrangement joins TRBV7-9 to TRBJ2-3; 12 nucleotides match TRBD2. The CDR3 DNA follows: TGTGCCAGCAGCTTAGGGGCTAGCGGGGGGGCGGAAGATACGCAGTATTTT. Translated: CASSLGASGGAEDTQYF.